This entry lists 19 T cell receptor beta chains sequenced from one sample in a study of blood T cell repertoires in COVID-19. Repertoires were generated with immunoSEQ multiplex PCR, while TCRdb's copy carries only in-frame clones and drops some. The data show about 400,000 clones, roughly 84% seen once. The sample comprised PBMCs or T cells enriched from blood (not recorded which). These receptors were taken from a woman aged 30 to 39 who had recovered from COVID-19.

The chain employs TRBV19 and TRBJ1-1, with a possible D match to TRBD1 (6 bases). The ends were cut back, 0 bases at V and 5 bases at J, with 16 bases in the middle. From germline, CDR1 is LNHDA and CDR2 SQIVND (reference sequence). This CDR3 is built from 16 residues. Here the CDR3 reads CASSIDQTGLGTEAFF. In nucleotides, the CDR3 is TGTGCCAGTAGTATAGATCAGACAGGCCTGGGGACTGAAGCTTTCTTT.

The genes are TRBV6-6 and TRBJ1-2, with a weak D call TRBD1 (6 bases). Looked up from germline, CDR1 is MNHNY and CDR2 is SVGAGI (reference sequence). V was cut by 11 bases and J by 7 bases, with 14 bases left in between. This CDR3 has 11 amino acids. DNA for the CDR3: TGTGCCGGTACTACAGGGTTTGGCTACACCTTC. Protein: CAGTTGFGYTF.

The gene calls are TRBV6-6 and TRBJ1-5; perhaps TRBD1 as D (5 bases). V was shortened by 7 bases and J by 3 bases, with 13 bases between the two germline ends. The CDR3 length is 14 residues. The V gene's germline CDR1 is MNHNY and CDR2 SVGAGI (reference sequence). The CDR3: CASNAGPNNQPQHF. In DNA, the CDR3 is TGTGCCAGCAATGCAGGGCCGAACAATCAGCCCCAGCATTTT.

This chain uses TRBV5-1 with TRBJ2-2; weak D call: TRBD2 (5 bases). The CDR3 contains 14 residues. Germline V gives CDR1 SGHRS, CDR2 YFSETQ. Trimming stripped 0 bases from V and 6 bases from J, with 9 bases between. CDR3 in DNA: TGCGCCAGCAGCTTGGTACTAGATTCCGGGGAGCTGTTTTTT. This sequence encodes CASSLVLDSGELFF.

The gene calls are TRBV15 and TRBJ2-1, with D maybe TRBD2 (6 bases). CDR3 length: 15 residues. Trimming pared 5 bases from V and 12 bases from J, leaving 23 bases between. CDR1 is LNHNV, CDR2 YYDKDF, per germline (reference sequence). CDR3: CATSAPTSAPSVQFF. As DNA, the CDR3 is TGTGCCACCAGCGCGCCGACTAGTGCTCCTTCTGTGCAGTTCTTC.

The V call is TRBV2, the J call TRBJ1-2, with D perhaps matching TRBD1 (5 bases). Germline-derived CDR1 and CDR2 are SNHLY and FYNNEI. The V end was cut by 3 bases, the J end by 8 bases, with 16 bases between. The CDR3 extends over 14 amino acids. Here the CDR3 DNA reads TGTGCCAGCAGTGACGAACAGGAACTATTCGGCTACACCTTC. It is translated as CASSDEQELFGYTF.

The chain couples TRBV2 to TRBJ1-1; 7 bases map to TRBD1. The J segment lost 4 bases and the V segment lost 4 bases, leaving 9 bases of the junction unmatched. The CDR3 covers 15 residues. The germline V gene has CDR1 SNHLY and CDR2 FYNNEI. CDR3 nucleotide sequence: TGTGCCAGCAGTGCATCTTACACAGGGGTCACTGAAGCTTTCTTT. Encoded protein: CASSASYTGVTEAFF. Full variable domain (missing parts from reference TRBV2 and TRBJ1-1): EPEVTQTPSHQVTQMGQEVILRCVPISNHLYFYWYRQILGQKVEFLVSFYNNEISEKSEIFDDQFSVERPDGSNFTLKIRSTKLEDSAMYFCASSASYTGVTEAFFGQGTRLTVV.

This clone has just one count. This rearrangement joins TRBV28 to TRBJ1-6, with D unresolved. The V and J ends lost 3 bases and 5 bases respectively, with 5 bases between them. The CDR3 totals 13 residues. Germline loops: CDR1 MDHEN, CDR2 SYDVKM. CDR3 nucleotides: TGTGCCAGCAGTTTGAGGGATAATTCACCCCTCCACTTT. Translating it yields CASSLRDNSPLHF.

This sequence joins TRBV27 and TRBJ2-2, with D possibly being TRBD2 (5 bases). There are 14 residues in the CDR3. The V end lost 5 bases, the J end lost 6 bases, and 13 bases lay between the germline ends. Germline V gives CDR1 MNHEY, CDR2 SMNVEV (reference sequence). CDR3 sequence reads: CASSAKLDPGELFF. The DNA of the CDR3 is TGTGCCAGCAGTGCTAAACTAGATCCCGGGGAGCTGTTTTTT.

This sequence joins TRBV10-3 and TRBJ2-7; 12 bases fit TRBD2. CDR1 is ENHRY, CDR2 SYGVKD, per germline. The CDR3 totals 17 residues. Trimming cost V 2 bases and J 0 bases; bases outside gene matches: 5. CDR3 nucleotide sequence: TGTGCCATCAGTGAGAGGGCGACTAGCGGGAGCTCCTACGAGCAGTACTTC. This encodes CAISERATSGSSYEQYF.

This sequence joins TRBV5-4 and TRBJ2-3; D may be TRBD1 (6 bases). CDR1 SGHNT and CDR2 YYREEE come from the germline V gene (reference sequence). V shed 4 bases and J shed 4 bases, with 25 bases lying between them. The CDR3 extends over 18 amino acids. CDR3 amino acids: CASSRFTGAGVGADTQYF. In DNA form, the CDR3 reads TGTGCCAGCAGCCGATTCACCGGGGCAGGGGTTGGGGCAGATACGCAGTATTTT.

The rearrangement joins TRBV30 to TRBJ2-7, with 9 bases matching TRBD1. In germline, CDR1 is GTSNPN, CDR2 SVGIG (reference sequence). The V segment lost 8 bases and the J segment 2 bases; nucleotides outside the gene matches: 4. CDR3 size: 12 residues. CDR3 in amino acids: CAGDRDTYEQYF. The CDR3 DNA follows: TGTGCCGGGGACAGGGACACCTACGAGCAGTACTTC.

In nucleotides, the CDR3 is TGTGCCAGCAGTGAATCCCGGGACAGGGTCTACAATGAGCAGTTCTTC. Translation: CASSESRDRVYNEQFF. V usage is TRBV6-1 and J usage is TRBJ2-1; 9 bases fit TRBD1. V lost 2 bases to trimming and J lost 3 bases; unmatched junction nucleotides: 5. Germline lookup yields CDR1 MNHNS and CDR2 SASEGT. CDR3 length equals 16 residues.

The chain employs TRBV6-6 and TRBJ1-5; 8 bases agree with TRBD1. Germline values: CDR1 MNHNY, CDR2 SVGAGI (reference sequence). The V gene end was trimmed by 8 bases and the J gene end by 2 bases; junction bases not matched to a gene: 5. This CDR3 is built from 14 residues. The DNA of the CDR3 is TGTGCCAGCTTGGACAGGGTGGGCAATCAGCCCCAGCATTTT. It translates to CASLDRVGNQPQHF.

The chain uses TRBV25-1 and TRBJ2-3; TRBD2 matches at 7 bases. CDR1 is MGHDK, CDR2 SYGVNS, per germline. This CDR3 spans 18 amino acids. Germline trimming cut 4 bases from V and 0 bases from J; bases unmatched to any gene: 13. In nucleotides, the CDR3 is TGTGCCAGCAGTGTGGGGGGTTGGAGCGGGGAGAGCACAGATACGCAGTATTTT. The encoded protein is CASSVGGWSGESTDTQYF.

The V gene is TRBV29-1, the J gene TRBJ1-2; D is unresolved. CDR3 size: 12 residues. V was clipped by 6 bases and J by 8 bases, with 16 bases between them. In germline, CDR1 is SQVTM, CDR2 ANQGSEA. CDR3 loop: CSVPTGWLGYTF. CDR3 nucleotide sequence: TGCAGCGTGCCAACGGGTTGGTTAGGCTACACCTTC.

The chain carries TRBV9 and TRBJ2-1, with 8 positions matching TRBD2. The CDR3 loop spans 15 amino acids. With 1 base clipped from V and 2 bases from J, the junction kept 2 bases outside the gene matches. In germline, CDR1 is SGDLS, CDR2 YYNGEE. CDR3 DNA sequence: TGTGCCAGCAGCGTACTTAGCGGGGCCTACAATGAGCAGTTCTTC. The encoded protein is CASSVLSGAYNEQFF.

CDR3 protein: CASSVGPNPYEQYF. CDR3 nucleotide sequence: TGTGCCAGCAGCGTAGGTCCTAACCCCTACGAGCAGTACTTC. The chain is built from TRBV9 and TRBJ2-7; no clear D. Trimming shortened V by 0 bases and J by 2 bases, and 9 bases separated the two germline ends. Germline assignment: CDR1 SGDLS and CDR2 YYNGEE. There are 14 residues in the CDR3. The variable domain in full, with the rest retrieved from reference TRBV9 and TRBJ2-7, is DSGVTQTPKHLITATGQRVTLRCSPRSGDLSVYWYQQSLDQGLQFLIQYYNGEERAKGNILERFSAQQFPDLHSELNLSSLELGDSALYFCASSVGPNPYEQYFGPGTRLTVT.

This chain links TRBV28 with TRBJ1-4; D not certain. CDR3 size: 14 residues. Trimming pared 3 bases from V and 0 bases from J, leaving 5 bases between. CDR1 MDHEN and CDR2 SYDVKM come from the germline V gene. The CDR3 bases are TGTGCCAGCAGTTTCGCGGCAACTAATGAAAAACTGTTTTTT. It translates to CASSFAATNEKLFF.